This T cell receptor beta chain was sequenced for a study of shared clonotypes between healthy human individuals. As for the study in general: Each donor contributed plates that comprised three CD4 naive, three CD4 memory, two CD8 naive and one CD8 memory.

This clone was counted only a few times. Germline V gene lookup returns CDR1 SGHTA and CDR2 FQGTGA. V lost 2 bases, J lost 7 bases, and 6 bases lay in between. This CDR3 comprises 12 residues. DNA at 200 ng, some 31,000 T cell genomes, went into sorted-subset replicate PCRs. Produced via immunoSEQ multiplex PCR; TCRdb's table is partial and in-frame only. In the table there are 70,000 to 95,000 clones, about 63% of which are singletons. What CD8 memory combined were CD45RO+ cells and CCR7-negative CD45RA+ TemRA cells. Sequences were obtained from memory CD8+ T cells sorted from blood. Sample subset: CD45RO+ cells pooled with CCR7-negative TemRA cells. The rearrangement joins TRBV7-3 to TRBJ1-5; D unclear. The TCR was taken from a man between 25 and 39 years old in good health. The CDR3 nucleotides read TGTGCCAGCAGCTTATGTTACCAGCCCCAGCATTTT. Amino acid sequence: CASSLCYQPQHF. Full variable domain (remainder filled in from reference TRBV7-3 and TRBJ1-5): GAGVSQTPSNKVTEKGKYVELRCDPISGHTALYWYRQSLGQGPEFLIYFQGTGAADDSGLPNDRFFAVRPEGSVSTLKIQRTERGDSAVYLCASSLCYQPQHFGDGTRLSIL.